This passage covers 11 T cell receptor beta chains from one sample sequenced in a study of CD8 T cells in ankylosing spondylitis. Via MiXCR, TCRdb re-called the 5' RACE reads, giving one row per CDR3 protein. The sample yields approximately 42,000 distinct CDR3 sequences, approximately 11% seen once. The sequenced material came from blood, either unsorted or a sorted T cell fraction (not recorded which). Every receptor here comes from a male donor with ankylosing spondylitis or in good health (not recorded which).

This clonotype was counted many times. V gene TRBV5-1 combines with J gene TRBJ1-5; 8 nucleotides line up with TRBD1. The CDR3 is 14 amino acids. J gave up 10 bases and V 3 bases, and 9 bases lay outside the gene matches. Looked up from germline, CDR1 is SGHRS and CDR2 is YFSETQ. The CDR3, as DNA: TGCGCCAGCAGCTGGACAGGGCCTTATGGACCCCAGCATTTT. It translates to CASSWTGPYGPQHF.

V gene TRBV5-6 combines with J gene TRBJ2-1, with TRBD2 matching 7 bases. Looked up from germline, CDR1 is SGHDT and CDR2 is YYEEEE. The CDR3 length is 16 residues. V was pared by 1 base and J by 3 bases, with 7 bases of the junction left unmatched. The DNA for the CDR3 is TGTGCCAGCAGCTTGCGGAGGGACTACCGCTACAATGAGCAGTTCTTC. Translated: CASSLRRDYRYNEQFF.

Only one count was recorded for this clonotype. Possible read error: a much larger clone is one base away. Since no conserved phenylalanine or tryptophan closes the CDR3, a read error is the likely cause. The chain has TRBV29-1 and TRBJ2-1; 7 nucleotides agree with TRBD1. CDR1 and CDR2 from the germline V gene are SQVTM and ANQGSEA. V was clipped by 7 bases and J by 4 bases; unmatched bases: 7. The length of the CDR3 is 13 residues. CDR3 DNA: TGCAGCGCTCGCGCAGGGGGTTACAATGAGCAGTTCTAC. This translates into CSARAGGYNEQFY.

This chain connects TRBV11-3 to TRBJ2-1; TRBD1 might be the D (6 bases). The CDR3 runs to 13 residues. The germline gives CDR1 SGHNT, CDR2 YENEEA. Trimming left V 3 bases short and J 5 bases short, with 8 bases between. This CDR3 is CASSLGANNEQFF. The DNA of the CDR3 is TGTGCCAGCAGCTTGGGGGCGAACAATGAGCAGTTCTTC.

This clonotype came up many times. The chain couples TRBV15 to TRBJ1-6; no firm D call. The V end lost 1 base, the J end lost 2 bases, and 18 bases lay between the germline ends. The germline V gene encodes CDR1 LNHNV and CDR2 YYDKDF (reference sequence). The CDR3 is made up of 19 amino acids. Here the CDR3 reads CATSRVRFPLRAYNSPLHF. In DNA form, the CDR3 reads TGTGCCACCAGCAGAGTCCGGTTCCCCTTAAGGGCCTATAATTCACCCCTCCACTTT.

The sample holds many counts of this clonotype. This rearrangement joins TRBV6-1 to TRBJ2-1; 12 bases fit TRBD2. Trimming removed 5 bases from V and 6 bases from J; junction bases left unmatched: 14. The CDR3 totals 18 residues. The germline V gene has CDR1 MNHNS and CDR2 SASEGT. The chain's CDR3 is CASSPRTSGVGYVNEQFF. The CDR3 DNA is TGTGCCAGCAGTCCCCGGACTAGCGGGGTTGGGTACGTCAATGAGCAGTTCTTC.

This clonotype was recorded many times. A junction boundary mismatches the germline segment, possibly from a read error. V gene TRBV2 combines with J gene TRBJ2-3; D is possibly TRBD2 (7 bases). Per germline, CDR1 SNHLY and CDR2 FYNNEI. This CDR3 spans 14 amino acids. Here the CDR3 reads CASRARGGTDTQYF. In DNA, the CDR3 is TGTGCCAGCAGGGCCCGCGGGGGCACTGATACGCAGTATTTT. The full variable domain, rest sourced from reference TRBV2 and TRBJ2-3, is EPEVTQTPSHQVTQMGQEVILRCVPISNHLYFYWYRQILGQKVEFLVSFYNNEISEKSEIFDDQFSVERPDGSNFTLKIRSTKLEDSAMYFCASRARGGTDTQYFGPGTRLTVL.

This clonotype was seen a handful of times. The rearrangement links TRBV5-1 to TRBJ2-7; TRBD1 agrees at 7 bases. Trimming took 4 bases from V and 1 from J; bases not matched to a gene: 23. This CDR3 has 20 amino acids. Germline V gene data show CDR1 as SGHRS and CDR2 as YFSETQ. CDR3 sequence reads: CASSPVIEGAIADRSYEQYF. The CDR3 DNA sequence: TGCGCCAGCAGCCCGGTTATCGAGGGGGCGATTGCCGACCGATCCTACGAGCAGTACTTC.

This clonotype was counted only a few times. The chain joins TRBV11-2 to TRBJ2-1; D gene ambiguous. The CDR3 sequence is 15 residues long. V lost 5 bases, J lost 6 bases, and 17 bases lay in between. CDR1 and CDR2 from the germline V gene are SGHAT and FQNNGV. The CDR3 spells CASSPTKAKTNEQFF. The CDR3 nucleotides are TGTGCCAGCAGCCCGACGAAGGCGAAAACCAATGAGCAGTTCTTC.

The table lists this clonotype with many counts. The V call is TRBV9, the J call TRBJ2-2; the D is unclear. The V end was cut by 0 bases, the J end by 0 bases, with 12 bases between. This CDR3 spans 17 amino acids. Germline-derived CDR1 and CDR2 are SGDLS and YYNGEE. The CDR3 nucleotides read TGTGCCAGCAGCGTAGCTATGGCTACCCCGAACACCGGGGAGCTGTTTTTT. It is translated as CASSVAMATPNTGELFF. Filled out from reference TRBV9 and TRBJ2-2, the complete variable domain reads DSGVTQTPKHLITATGQRVTLRCSPRSGDLSVYWYQQSLDQGLQFLIQYYNGEERAKGNILERFSAQQFPDLHSELNLSSLELGDSALYFCASSVAMATPNTGELFFGEGSRLTVL.

In its sample, this clonotype was seen a few times. The rearrangement links TRBV6-2 or TRBV6-3 to TRBJ1-5; weak D call: TRBD1 (5 bases). V shed 3 bases and J shed 3 bases, with 9 bases lying between them. CDR3 length equals 14 residues. CDR1 is MNHEY and CDR2 is SVGEGT in the germline V gene. In nucleotides, the CDR3 is TGTGCCAGCAGTTATCAAGGGGTCAATCAGCCCCAGCATTTT. Translated, it gives CASSYQGVNQPQHF.